The entry below describes one T cell receptor (beta chain). Its antigen is unidentified. This entry comes from a study of shared clonotypes between healthy human individuals. The study's findings and limits: Sampling was confined to blood; repertoires within tissues likely differ. Naive CD4 clonotypes were shared across a handful of donors at around 5.4%.

V shed 6 bases and J shed 0 bases, with 14 bases lying between them. Germline CDR1 is SQVTM and CDR2 is ANQGSEA. This CDR3 contains 14 residues. Clones were read by immunoSEQ multiplex PCR, and TCRdb kept only the in-frame ones, dropping some. The sample records about 690,000 clones, roughly 87% being singletons. Only Caucasian adults living in Nashville, Tennessee made up the donor group. The sequenced sample was memory CD8+ T cells from PBMCs. Subset denoted: CD45RO+ cells pooled with CCR7-negative TemRA cells. The source of this sequence is a man between 18 and 29 years old in good health. Some clones in this sample may be carry-over from other donors' samples. The chain joins TRBV29-1 to TRBJ1-2; unclear D gene. The CDR3 region has the DNA TGCAGCGTCCCGGGCGGGGTTCCTAACTATGGCTACACCTTC. Residues: CSVPGGVPNYGYTF.